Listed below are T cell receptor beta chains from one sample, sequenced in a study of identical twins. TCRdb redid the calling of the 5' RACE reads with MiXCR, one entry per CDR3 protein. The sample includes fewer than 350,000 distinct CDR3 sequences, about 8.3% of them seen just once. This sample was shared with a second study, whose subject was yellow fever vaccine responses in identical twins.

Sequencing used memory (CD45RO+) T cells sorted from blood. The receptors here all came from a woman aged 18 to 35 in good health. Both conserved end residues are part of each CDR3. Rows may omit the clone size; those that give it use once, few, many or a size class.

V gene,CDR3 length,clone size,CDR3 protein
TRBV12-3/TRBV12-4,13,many,CASSLGAVGELFF
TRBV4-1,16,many,CASSNRDREISEKLFF
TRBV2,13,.,CATQWGQNYGYTF
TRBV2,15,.,CASSEQANSYNDQFF
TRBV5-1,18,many,CASSQGLAHTPNTGELFF
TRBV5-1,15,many,CASSSVAGLSGELFF
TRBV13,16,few,CASSKWTGPVNYGYTF
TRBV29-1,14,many,CSVAAGTGGAGYTF
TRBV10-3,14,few,CAITPNLSGNTIYF
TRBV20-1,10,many,CSAQRNEAFF
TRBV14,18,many,CASSQKFGGLPNFYGYTF
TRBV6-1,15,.,CASSRGSVSYNEQFF
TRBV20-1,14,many,CSARSPSGVHEQYF
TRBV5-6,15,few,CASSLQGAAGTEAFF
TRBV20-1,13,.,CSARDPNRETQYF
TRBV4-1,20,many,CASSQDPMRQPQRPTDTQYF
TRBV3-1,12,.,CASSHADNEQFF